This TCR beta chain was sequenced during a study of blood T cells in healthy people across ages. Findings and caveats of the study: Versus aged donors, long-lived donors had higher diversity and more naive CD4+ cells. Naive and antigen-experienced cells were not separated, limiting conclusive comparison.

The second PCR ran about 6 to 11 cycles with a sample-barcoded 5' primer and J-beta primers. MiXCR, run by TCRdb on the 5' RACE reads, gives a single entry per CDR3 protein. This sample yields fewer than 900,000 distinct CDR3 sequences, of which around 40% are seen a single time; 20% to 25% belongs to the top ten. J lost 4 bases, V lost 3 bases, and 6 bases had no gene match. The CDR3 spans 15 residues. Germline lookup yields CDR1 ENHRY and CDR2 SYGVKD. This clonotype was found a few times. The antigen is unknown. Whenever a sample was processed, at least 7 million PBMCs were isolated. Sequenced input: blood. This TCR came from a woman aged 55-70 years in good health. The rearrangement uses TRBV10-3 and TRBJ1-2; 9 bases agree with TRBD1. The CDR3 DNA reads as TGTGCCATCAGTGAAGCTGGACAGGGGAGCTATGGCTACACCTTC. It translates to CAISEAGQGSYGYTF.